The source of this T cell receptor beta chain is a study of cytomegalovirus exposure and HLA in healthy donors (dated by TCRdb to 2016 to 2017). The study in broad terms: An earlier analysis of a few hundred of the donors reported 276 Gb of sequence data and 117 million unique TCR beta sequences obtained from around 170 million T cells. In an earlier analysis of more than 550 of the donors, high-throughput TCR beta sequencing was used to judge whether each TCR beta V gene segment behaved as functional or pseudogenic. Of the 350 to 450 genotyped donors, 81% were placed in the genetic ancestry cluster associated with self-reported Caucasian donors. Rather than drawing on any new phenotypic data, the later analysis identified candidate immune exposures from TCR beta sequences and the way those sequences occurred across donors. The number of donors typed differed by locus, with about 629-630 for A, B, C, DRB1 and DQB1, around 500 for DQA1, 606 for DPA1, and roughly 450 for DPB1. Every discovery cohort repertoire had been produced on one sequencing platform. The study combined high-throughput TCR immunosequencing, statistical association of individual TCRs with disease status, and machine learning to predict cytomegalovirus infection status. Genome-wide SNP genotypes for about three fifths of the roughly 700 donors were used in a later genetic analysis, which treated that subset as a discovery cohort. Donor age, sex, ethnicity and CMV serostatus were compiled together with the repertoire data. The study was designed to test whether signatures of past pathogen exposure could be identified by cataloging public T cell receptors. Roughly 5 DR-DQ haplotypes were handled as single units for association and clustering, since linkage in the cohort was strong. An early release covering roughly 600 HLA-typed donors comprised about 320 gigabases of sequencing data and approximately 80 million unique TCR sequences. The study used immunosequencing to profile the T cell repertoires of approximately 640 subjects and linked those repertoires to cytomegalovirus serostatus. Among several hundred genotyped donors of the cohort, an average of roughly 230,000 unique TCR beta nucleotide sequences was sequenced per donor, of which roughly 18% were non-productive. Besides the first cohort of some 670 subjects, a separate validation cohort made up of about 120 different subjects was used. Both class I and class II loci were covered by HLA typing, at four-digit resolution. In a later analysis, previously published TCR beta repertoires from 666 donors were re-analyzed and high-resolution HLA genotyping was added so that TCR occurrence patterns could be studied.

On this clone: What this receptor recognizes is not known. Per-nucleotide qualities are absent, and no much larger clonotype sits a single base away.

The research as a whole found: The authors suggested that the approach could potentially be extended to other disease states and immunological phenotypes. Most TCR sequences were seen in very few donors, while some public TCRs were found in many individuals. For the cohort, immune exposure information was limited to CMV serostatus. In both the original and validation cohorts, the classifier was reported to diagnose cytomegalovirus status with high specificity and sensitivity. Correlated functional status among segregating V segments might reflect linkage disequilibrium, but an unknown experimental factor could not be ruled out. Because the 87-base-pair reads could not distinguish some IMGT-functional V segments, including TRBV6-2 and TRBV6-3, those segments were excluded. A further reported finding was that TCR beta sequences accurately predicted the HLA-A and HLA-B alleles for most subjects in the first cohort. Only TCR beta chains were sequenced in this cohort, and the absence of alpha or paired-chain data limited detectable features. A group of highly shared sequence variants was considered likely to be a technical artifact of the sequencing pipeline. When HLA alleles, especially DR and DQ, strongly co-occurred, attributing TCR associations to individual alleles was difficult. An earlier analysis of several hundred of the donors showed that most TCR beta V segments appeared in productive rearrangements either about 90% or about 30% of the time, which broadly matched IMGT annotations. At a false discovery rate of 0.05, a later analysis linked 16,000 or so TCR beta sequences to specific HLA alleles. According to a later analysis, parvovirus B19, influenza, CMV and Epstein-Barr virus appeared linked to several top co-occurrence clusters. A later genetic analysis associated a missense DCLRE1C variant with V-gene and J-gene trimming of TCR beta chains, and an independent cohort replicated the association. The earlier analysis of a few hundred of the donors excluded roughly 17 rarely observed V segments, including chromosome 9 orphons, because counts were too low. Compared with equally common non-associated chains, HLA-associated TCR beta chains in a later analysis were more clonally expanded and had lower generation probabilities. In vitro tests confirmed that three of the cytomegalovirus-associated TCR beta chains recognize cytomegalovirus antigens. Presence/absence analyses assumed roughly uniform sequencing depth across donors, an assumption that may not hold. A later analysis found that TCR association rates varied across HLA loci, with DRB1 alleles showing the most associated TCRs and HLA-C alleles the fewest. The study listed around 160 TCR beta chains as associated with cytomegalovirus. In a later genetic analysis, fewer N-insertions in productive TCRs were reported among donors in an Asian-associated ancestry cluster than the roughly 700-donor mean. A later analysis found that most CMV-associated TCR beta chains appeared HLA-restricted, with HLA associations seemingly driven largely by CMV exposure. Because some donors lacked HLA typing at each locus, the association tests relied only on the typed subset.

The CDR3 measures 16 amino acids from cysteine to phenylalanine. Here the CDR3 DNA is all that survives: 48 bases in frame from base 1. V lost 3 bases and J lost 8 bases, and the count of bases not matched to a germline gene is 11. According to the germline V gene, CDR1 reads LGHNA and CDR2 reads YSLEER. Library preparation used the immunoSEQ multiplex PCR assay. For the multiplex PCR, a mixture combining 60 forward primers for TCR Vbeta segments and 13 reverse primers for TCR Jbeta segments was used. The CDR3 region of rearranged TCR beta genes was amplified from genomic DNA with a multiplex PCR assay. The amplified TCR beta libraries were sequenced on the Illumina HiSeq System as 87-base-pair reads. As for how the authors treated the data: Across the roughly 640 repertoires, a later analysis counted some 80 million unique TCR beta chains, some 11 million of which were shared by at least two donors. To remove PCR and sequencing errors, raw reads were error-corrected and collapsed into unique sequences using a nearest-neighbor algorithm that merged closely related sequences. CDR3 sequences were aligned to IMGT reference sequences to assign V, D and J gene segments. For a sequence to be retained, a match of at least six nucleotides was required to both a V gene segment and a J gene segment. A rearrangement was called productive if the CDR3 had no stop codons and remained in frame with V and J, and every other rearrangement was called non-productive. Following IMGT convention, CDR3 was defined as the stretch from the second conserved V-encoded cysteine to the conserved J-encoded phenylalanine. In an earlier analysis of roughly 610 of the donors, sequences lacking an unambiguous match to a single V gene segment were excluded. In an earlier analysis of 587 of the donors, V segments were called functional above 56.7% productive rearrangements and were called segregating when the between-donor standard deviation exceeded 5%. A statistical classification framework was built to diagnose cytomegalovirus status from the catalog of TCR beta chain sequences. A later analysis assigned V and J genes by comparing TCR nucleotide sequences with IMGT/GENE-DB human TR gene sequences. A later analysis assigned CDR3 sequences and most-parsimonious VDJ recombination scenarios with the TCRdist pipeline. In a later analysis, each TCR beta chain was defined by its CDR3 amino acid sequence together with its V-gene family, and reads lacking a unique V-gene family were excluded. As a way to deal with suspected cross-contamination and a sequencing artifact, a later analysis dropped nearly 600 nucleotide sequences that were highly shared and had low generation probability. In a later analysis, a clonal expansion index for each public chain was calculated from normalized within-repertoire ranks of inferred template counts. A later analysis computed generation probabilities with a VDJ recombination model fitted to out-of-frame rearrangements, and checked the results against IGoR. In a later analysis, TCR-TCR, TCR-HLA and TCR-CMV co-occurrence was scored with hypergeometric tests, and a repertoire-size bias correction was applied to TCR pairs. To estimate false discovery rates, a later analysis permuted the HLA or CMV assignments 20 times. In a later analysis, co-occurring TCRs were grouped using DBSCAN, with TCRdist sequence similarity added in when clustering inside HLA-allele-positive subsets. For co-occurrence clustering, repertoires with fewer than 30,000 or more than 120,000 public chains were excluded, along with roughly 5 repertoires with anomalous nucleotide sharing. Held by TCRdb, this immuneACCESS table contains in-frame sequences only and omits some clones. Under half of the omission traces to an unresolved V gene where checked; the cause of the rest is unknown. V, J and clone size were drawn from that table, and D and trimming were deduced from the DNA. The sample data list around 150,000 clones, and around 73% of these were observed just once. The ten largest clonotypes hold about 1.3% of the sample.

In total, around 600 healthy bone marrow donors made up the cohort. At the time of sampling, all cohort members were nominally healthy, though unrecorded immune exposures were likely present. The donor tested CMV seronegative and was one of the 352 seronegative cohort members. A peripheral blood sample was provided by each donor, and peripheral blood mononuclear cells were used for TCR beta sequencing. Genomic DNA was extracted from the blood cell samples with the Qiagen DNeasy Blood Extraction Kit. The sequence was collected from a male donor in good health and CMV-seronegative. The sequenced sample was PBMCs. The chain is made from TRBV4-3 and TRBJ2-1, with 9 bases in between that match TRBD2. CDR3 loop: CASSQKSGGPADEQFF. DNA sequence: TGCGCCAGCAGCCAGAAAAGCGGGGGGCCCGCGGATGAGCAGTTCTTC.